This T cell receptor (beta chain) was profiled in a study of identical twins. A note on this clonotype: Its specificity is unknown.

The cDNA had a unique molecular identifier and a template-switch universal primer site. TCRdb fed the 5' RACE reads into MiXCR, producing one record per CDR3 protein. The table has about 520,000 distinct CDR3 sequences, 22% seen once. Study-wide results and limits: Partly confounded zero-insertion analyses could result from invariant MAIT and iNKT cells.

Germline V gene lookup returns CDR1 LGHDT and CDR2 YNNKEL (reference sequence). The CDR3 loop spans 16 amino acids. V was clipped by 4 bases and J by 0 bases; unmatched bases: 7. The same data also contributed to another study, on T cells expressing NK-cell markers. That study reports: In the group of eight sequenced donors, seven were HCMV-seropositive and one was seronegative. What restricted sorting to alpha-beta TCR T cells in several experiments was an anti-gamma-delta TCR antibody.

The specimen sequenced was CD4+ T cells sorted from blood. This sequence was found in a woman under 30 in good health. V gene TRBV3-1 combines with J gene TRBJ2-5; 8 nucleotides line up with TRBD1. For the CDR3, the DNA is TGTGCCAGCAGCCTACACCCGGGACAGGACCAAGAGACCCAGTACTTC. Translating gives CASSLHPGQDQETQYF.